This TCR beta chain stems from a study of T cell responses to AZD1222 COVID-19 vaccine. Points from the study as a whole: Repertoires were obtained solely post-peak T cell response. Donors were chiefly white British, with a greater number of females, and clonal diversity was perhaps underestimated.

The protocol was immunoSEQ multiplex PCR, while the TCRdb copy is restricted to in-frame clones and leaves out a portion. The table lists over 150,000 clones, roughly nine tenths of them singletons, with 6% to 8% in the top ten. Trimming took 4 bases from V and 10 from J, leaving 18 bases between them. CDR3 length equals 15 residues. Germline V gene lookup returns CDR1 SGHRS and CDR2 YFSETQ. As for this clone: Its antigen is not identified.

The receptor comes from an adult in good health. V gene TRBV5-1 combines with J gene TRBJ1-6; TRBD1 is a possible D gene (6 bases). The sample in question was peripheral blood, obtained on day 0 of AZD1222 vaccination. The CDR3 DNA sequence: TGCGCCAGCAGCGCACAGGGAATAGCGGGCTCACCCCTCCACTTT. Its translation is CASSAQGIAGSPLHF.